This T cell receptor beta chain was recovered during a study of T cells in Graves' hyperthyroidism and ophthalmopathy. V was pared by 2 bases and J by 9 bases, with 14 bases between. CDR3 length: 14 residues. The germline V gene encodes CDR1 MNHNS and CDR2 SASEGT. Researchers amplified the TCR beta CDR3 regions from RNA transcripts. The TCR CDR3 first-round RT-PCR relied on the HTBI primer set. From the multiplex PCR reads, TCRdb called clonotypes with MiXCR, one entry per CDR3 protein. The table shows about 420,000 distinct CDR3 sequences, with less than 20% occurring only once. This clonotype has at least ten counts.

The genes are TRBV6-1 and TRBJ1-5; D unresolved. This receptor was taken from a young woman with Graves' hyperthyroidism. The sequenced sample consisted of blood. The CDR3 spells CASSESGSPGPQHF. The CDR3 DNA follows: TGTGCCAGCAGTGAATCAGGCAGCCCGGGGCCCCAGCATTTT.